This T cell receptor beta chain originates from a study of human T cells and chemical hapten exposure. Study results and caveats: High-frequency TCRs, those above 1 in 1000, stayed the same after DPC sensitization.

This CDR3 region has 15 residues. J gave up 4 bases and V 5 bases, and 9 bases lay outside the gene matches. Described time point: pre-sensitization, week 0. Treatment reported: therapeutic diphenylcyclopropenone sensitization with weekly scalp DPC. Investigators collected blood before applying each patch test. TCRdb redid the calling of the RACE reads with MiXCR, one entry per CDR3 protein. The sample has roughly 110,000 distinct CDR3 sequences, roughly 12% seen once. This clonotype appeared many times. What it recognizes is unknown. Sequencing was performed on whole blood, taken in connection with sensitization to the hapten diphenylcyclopropenone (DPC). The receptor was isolated from a woman in her 50s with alopecia areata. Some clones in this sample may be carry-over from other donors' samples. This chain links TRBV12-3 or TRBV12-4 with TRBJ2-3; 7 bases agree with TRBD1. Written as DNA, the CDR3 is TGTGCCAGCAGTCACGTCGATCAGGGGGCAGATACGCAGTATTTT. This sequence encodes CASSHVDQGADTQYF.